This TCR beta chain originates from a study of blood T cell repertoires in COVID-19. Turning to the study itself: COVID-19 samples from acute and convalescent phases originated in the United States, Italy and Spain. In each case, the material was cDNA or gDNA derived from T cells, B-cell-depleted T cells, or PBMCs.

The protocol was immunoSEQ multiplex PCR, while the TCRdb copy is restricted to in-frame clones and leaves out a portion. The sample carries roughly 250,000 clones, around 81% recorded once. CDR3 size: 15 residues. Germline assignment: CDR1 MNHEY and CDR2 SVGAGI. V lost 6 bases and J 1 base, leaving 15 bases between the germline ends. Worth noting for this clone: The same CDR3 also results from other DNA sequences found in this sample.

The sample consisted of peripheral blood. The sequence was collected from a woman aged 55-69 years with active or convalescent COVID-19. This chain uses TRBV6-5 with TRBJ1-1, with D tentatively TRBD1 (6 bases). The CDR3 region is CASSLQGVGNTEAFF. CDR3 nucleotides: TGTGCCAGCAGCCTACAGGGCGTGGGGAACACTGAAGCTTTCTTT.